The 16 T cell receptor beta chains presented below share a single source sample, sequenced in a study of T-cell reconstitution after alpha-beta-depleted transplantation in children. The authors prepared the TCRbeta library with unique molecular identifiers. TCRdb passed the PCR reads through MiXCR, listing each CDR3 protein once. Of 780,000 or so distinct CDR3 sequences listed, about 16% are singletons. Sequences were derived from PBMCs, mostly from graft donor cells, sampled 360 days after TCRalphabeta/CD19-depleted stem cell transplant. These receptors originate from a male patient younger than 18 who had a stem cell transplant for acute lymphoblastic leukemia, so the T cells may come from the graft donor.

This chain links TRBV4-1 with TRBJ2-6, with TRBD1 identical over 8 bases. The CDR3 totals 18 residues. The germline V gene encodes CDR1 MGHRA and CDR2 YSYEKL. V shed 4 bases and J 0 bases; nucleotides not matched to a gene: 8. The DNA for the CDR3 is TGCGCCAGCAGCCGATCGACAGGGGCAACCTCTGGGGCCAACGTCCTGACTTTC. Encoded protein: CASSRSTGATSGANVLTF.

This chain joins TRBV29-1 and TRBJ2-2; D not certain. The CDR3 is 10 residues long. Germline V gives CDR1 SQVTM, CDR2 ANQGSEA. Trimming stripped 2 bases from V and 6 bases from J, with 1 base between. The CDR3 DNA follows: TGCAGCGTTGAATCCGGGGAGCTGTTTTTT. Its translation: CSVESGELFF.

The chain carries TRBV20-1 and TRBJ2-3; 8 bases agree with TRBD2. The germline gives CDR1 DFQATT, CDR2 SNEGSKA (reference sequence). Germline trimming cut 6 bases from V and 2 bases from J; bases unmatched to any gene: 10. The CDR3 totals 15 residues. Here the CDR3 DNA reads TGCAGTGCCCCACCGGGACTAGACCCCACAGATACGCAGTATTTT. Its protein is CSAPPGLDPTDTQYF.

The chain employs TRBV4-1 and TRBJ1-2; 7 bases match TRBD1. After removal of 4 bases from V and 3 bases from J, the junction contained 8 bases not matched to a gene. The CDR3 runs to 15 residues. Germline V lookup: CDR1 MGHRA, CDR2 YSYEKL. CDR3 in amino acids: CASSLIHRGDYGYTF. The CDR3 nucleotides are TGCGCCAGCAGCCTAATCCACAGGGGTGACTATGGCTACACCTTC.

This clonotype appeared many times. The chain carries TRBV5-5 and TRBJ1-3; D ambiguous. This CDR3 spans 15 amino acids. The V and J ends lost 4 bases and 0 bases respectively, with 11 bases between them. Germline V gene lookup returns CDR1 SGHKS and CDR2 YYEKEE (reference sequence). CDR3 nucleotides: TGTGCCAGCAGCACGGACGGGAACTCTGGAAACACCATATATTTT. Amino acids: CASSTDGNSGNTIYF.

V and J are TRBV3-1 and TRBJ2-1; TRBD2 matches 11 bases. V shed 1 base and J 15 bases; nucleotides not matched to a gene: 14. Germline V gene sequence: CDR1 LGHDT, CDR2 YNNKEL (reference sequence). The length of the CDR3 is 16 residues. Here the CDR3 DNA reads TGTGCCAGCAGCCAAGTTCCGCTAGCGGGAGGACCCCCAGCGTTCTTC. This sequence encodes CASSQVPLAGGPPAFF.

This chain connects TRBV27 to TRBJ1-2, with D unresolved. Germline V lookup: CDR1 MNHEY, CDR2 SMNVEV (reference sequence). This CDR3 has 13 residues. The V end lost 3 bases, the J end lost 4 bases, and 9 bases lay between the germline ends. The CDR3 DNA reads as TGTGCCAGCAGTTTTATCGGTACCTATGGCTACACCTTC. It yields the protein CASSFIGTYGYTF.

This clonotype was detected a few times. The chain links TRBV12-3 or TRBV12-4 to TRBJ2-3; D ambiguous. There are 15 residues in the CDR3. The V end was cut by 3 bases, the J end by 3 bases, with 13 bases between. The CDR3 region is CASSFLVPLTDTQYF. CDR3 DNA: TGTGCCAGCAGTTTTTTGGTACCACTAACAGATACGCAGTATTTT.

The chain combines TRBV7-8 with TRBJ2-1; D is unresolved. This CDR3 region has 15 residues. Germline V lookup: CDR1 SGHVS, CDR2 FQNEAQ. Deletions cut 5 bases from V and 0 bases from J, with 11 bases between. Written as DNA, the CDR3 is TGTGCCAGCAGCGCTTTAAGGAGCTCCTACAATGAGCAGTTCTTC. Translation gives CASSALRSSYNEQFF.

The chain carries TRBV27 and TRBJ2-1; 9 bases are a match to TRBD1. From germline, CDR1 is MNHEY and CDR2 SMNVEV (reference sequence). The CDR3 is made up of 15 amino acids. V was pared by 3 bases and J by 5 bases, with 5 bases of the junction left unmatched. The CDR3 loop is CASSFGQGSHNEQFF. The CDR3, as DNA: TGTGCCAGCAGTTTTGGACAGGGGTCGCACAATGAGCAGTTCTTC.

The chain has TRBV12-3 or TRBV12-4 and TRBJ2-1; TRBD2 matches at 7 bases. This CDR3 contains 15 residues. J lost 6 bases, V lost 7 bases, and 12 bases had no gene match. The CDR3 here is CASTMGGSNPNEQFF. For the CDR3, the DNA is TGTGCCAGCACTATGGGAGGGAGTAACCCCAATGAGCAGTTCTTC.

The V and J genes are TRBV11-3 and TRBJ2-1, with TRBD2 matching 8 bases. The CDR3 spans 14 residues. CDR1 SGHNT and CDR2 YENEEA come from the germline V gene. J lost 4 bases, V lost 5 bases, and 4 bases had no gene match. The DNA of the CDR3 is TGTGCCAGCAGCACGGGACTAGAGTACAATGAGCAGTTCTTC. It yields the protein CASSTGLEYNEQFF. Filled out from reference TRBV11-3 and TRBJ2-1, the complete variable domain reads EAGVVQSPRYKIIEKKQPVAFWCNPISGHNTLYWYLQNLGQGPELLIRYENEEAVDDSQLPKDRFSAERLKGVDSTLKIQPAELGDSAVYLCASSTGLEYNEQFFGPGTRLTVL.

This chain connects TRBV20-1 to TRBJ2-7, with 11 bases identical to TRBD1. This CDR3 contains 13 residues. The germline gives CDR1 DFQATT, CDR2 SNEGSKA (reference sequence). With 3 bases clipped from V and 6 bases from J, the junction kept 4 bases outside the gene matches. The CDR3 protein is CSASMDRGREQYF. CDR3 nucleotide sequence: TGCAGTGCTAGCATGGACAGGGGGCGCGAGCAGTACTTC.

The rearrangement links TRBV11-1 to TRBJ1-1, with TRBD1 matching over 10 bases. Germline CDR1 and CDR2: SGHAT and FQDESV (reference sequence). This CDR3 region has 14 residues. The ends lost 5 bases at V and 5 bases at J; junction bases unmatched: 5. In DNA, the CDR3 is TGTGCCAGCAGCCCCGGGACAGGGGAAACTGAAGCTTTCTTT. This translates into CASSPGTGETEAFF.

The chain employs TRBV10-3 and TRBJ2-3; tentatively, D is TRBD2 (6 bases). Germline V CDR1 and CDR2: ENHRY, SYGVKD. The CDR3 sequence is 15 residues long. Trimming took off 8 bases at V and 2 bases at J, with 17 bases between the two ends. The CDR3 is CAIRLGGVTTDTQYF. The CDR3 nucleotides read TGTGCCATCCGTTTGGGGGGAGTCACCACAGATACGCAGTATTTT.

At least ten counts were recorded for this clonotype. The gene calls are TRBV9 and TRBJ2-6; no definite D call. The CDR3 consists of 14 residues. Germline assignment: CDR1 SGDLS and CDR2 YYNGEE. V lost 4 bases and J lost 3, with 8 bases in between. CDR3 DNA sequence: TGTGCCAGCAGCCTTGGGTTTGGGGCCAACGTCCTGACTTTC. This translates into CASSLGFGANVLTF.